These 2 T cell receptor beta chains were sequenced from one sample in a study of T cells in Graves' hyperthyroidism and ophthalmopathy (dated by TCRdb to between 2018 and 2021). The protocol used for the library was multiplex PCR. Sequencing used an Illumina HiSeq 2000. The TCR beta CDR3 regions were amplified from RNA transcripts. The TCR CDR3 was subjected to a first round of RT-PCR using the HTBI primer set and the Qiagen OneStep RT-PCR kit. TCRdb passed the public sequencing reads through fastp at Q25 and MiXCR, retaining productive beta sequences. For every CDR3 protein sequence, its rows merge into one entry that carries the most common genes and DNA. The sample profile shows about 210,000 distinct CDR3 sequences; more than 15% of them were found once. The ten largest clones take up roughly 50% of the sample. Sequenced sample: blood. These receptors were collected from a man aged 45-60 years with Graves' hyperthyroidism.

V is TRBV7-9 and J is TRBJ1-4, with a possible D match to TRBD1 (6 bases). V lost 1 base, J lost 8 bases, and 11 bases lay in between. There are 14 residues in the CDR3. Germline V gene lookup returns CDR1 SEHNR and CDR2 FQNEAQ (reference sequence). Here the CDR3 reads CASSLGGASEKLFF. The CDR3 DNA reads TGTGCCAGCAGCTTAGGGGGGGCGTCGGAAAAACTGTTTTTT.

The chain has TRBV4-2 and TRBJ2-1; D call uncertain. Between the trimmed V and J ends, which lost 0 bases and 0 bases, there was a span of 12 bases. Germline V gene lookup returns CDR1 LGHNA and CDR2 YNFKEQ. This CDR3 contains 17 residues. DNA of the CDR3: TGTGCCAGCAGCCAAGAAAGTTCGCGGAGCTCCTACAATGAGCAGTTCTTC. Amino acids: CASSQESSRSSYNEQFF.